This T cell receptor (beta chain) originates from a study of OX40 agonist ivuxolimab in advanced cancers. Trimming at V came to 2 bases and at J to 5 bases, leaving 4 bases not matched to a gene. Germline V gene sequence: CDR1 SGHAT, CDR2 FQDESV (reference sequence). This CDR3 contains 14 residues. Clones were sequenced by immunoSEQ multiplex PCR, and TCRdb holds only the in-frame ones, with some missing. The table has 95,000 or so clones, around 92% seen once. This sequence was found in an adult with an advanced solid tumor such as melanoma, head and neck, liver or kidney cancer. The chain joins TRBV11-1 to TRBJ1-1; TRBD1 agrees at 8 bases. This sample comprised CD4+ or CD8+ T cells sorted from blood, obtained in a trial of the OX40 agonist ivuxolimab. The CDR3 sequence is CASSLPTGVTEAFF. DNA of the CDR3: TGTGCCAGCAGCTTACCGACAGGGGTTACTGAAGCTTTCTTT.